The following is a T cell receptor beta chain sequence with its context. No antigen is known for it. Before the COVID-19 pandemic, during about 2011-2019, CD4+ T cells were taken from unexposed donors. CD4+ T cells were isolated from the cells after less than 13 days of culture. Testing used SARS-CoV-2 S/N and four cold-coronavirus spikes on unexposed-donor CD4+ T cells, cells permitting. Per germline, CDR1 LNHNV and CDR2 YYDKDF (reference sequence). This CDR3 is built from 16 residues. Trimming removed 2 bases at V and 1 base at J, with 14 bases between. Generated by immunoSEQ multiplex PCR, the TCRdb table keeps only in-frame clones and is missing some. The profile shows around 16,000 clones, around 80% of them singletons. The record originates from a study of CD4 T cells in relation to SARS-CoV-2 and coronaviruses. General observations from the study: SARS-CoV-2-driven expansion was significantly weaker in crossreactive than monoreactive clones.

This sequence was found in a human donor in good health. The chain joins TRBV15 to TRBJ1-1, with D possibly TRBD1 on 5 matching bases. Sequencing was carried out using CD4+ T cells from PBMCs, cultured in vitro. This CDR3 reads CATSRTRLGENTEAFF. DNA of the CDR3: TGTGCCACCAGCAGAACACGGCTAGGGGAGAACACTGAAGCTTTCTTT.